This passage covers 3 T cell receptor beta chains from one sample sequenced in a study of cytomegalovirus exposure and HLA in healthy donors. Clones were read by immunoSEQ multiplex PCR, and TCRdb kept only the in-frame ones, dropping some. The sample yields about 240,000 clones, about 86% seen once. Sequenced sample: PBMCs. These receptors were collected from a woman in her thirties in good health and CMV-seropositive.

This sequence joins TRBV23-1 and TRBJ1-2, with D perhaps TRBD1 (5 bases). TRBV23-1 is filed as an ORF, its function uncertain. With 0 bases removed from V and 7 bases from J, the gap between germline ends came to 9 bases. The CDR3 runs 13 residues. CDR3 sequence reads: CASSQSPGFGYTF. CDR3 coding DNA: TGCGCCAGCAGTCAATCGCCAGGGTTTGGCTACACCTTC.

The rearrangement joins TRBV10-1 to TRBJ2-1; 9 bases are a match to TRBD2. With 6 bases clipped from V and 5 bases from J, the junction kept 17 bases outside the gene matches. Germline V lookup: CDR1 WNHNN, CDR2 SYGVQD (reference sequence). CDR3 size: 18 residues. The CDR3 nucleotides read TGCGCCAGCAGCCGGAGGTCCGGAGGCGGGAGGGTGGACAATGAGCAGTTCTTC. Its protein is CASSRRSGGGRVDNEQFF.

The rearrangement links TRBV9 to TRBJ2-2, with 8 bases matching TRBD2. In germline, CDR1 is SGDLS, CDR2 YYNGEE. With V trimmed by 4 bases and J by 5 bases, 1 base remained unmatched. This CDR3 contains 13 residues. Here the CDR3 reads CASSPGGTGELFF. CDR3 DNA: TGTGCCAGCAGCCCGGGAGGGACCGGGGAGCTGTTTTTT. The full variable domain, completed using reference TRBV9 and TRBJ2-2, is DSGVTQTPKHLITATGQRVTLRCSPRSGDLSVYWYQQSLDQGLQFLIQYYNGEERAKGNILERFSAQQFPDLHSELNLSSLELGDSALYFCASSPGGTGELFFGEGSRLTVL.